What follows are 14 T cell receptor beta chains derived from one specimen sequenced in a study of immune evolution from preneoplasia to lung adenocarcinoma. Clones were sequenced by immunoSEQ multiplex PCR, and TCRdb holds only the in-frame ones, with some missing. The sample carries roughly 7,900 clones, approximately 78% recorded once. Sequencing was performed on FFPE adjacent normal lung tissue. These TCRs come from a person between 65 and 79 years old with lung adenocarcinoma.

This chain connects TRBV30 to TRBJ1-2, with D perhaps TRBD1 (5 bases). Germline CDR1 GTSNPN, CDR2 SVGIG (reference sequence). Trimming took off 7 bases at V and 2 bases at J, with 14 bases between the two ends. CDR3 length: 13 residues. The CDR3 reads CASSGGRNYGYTF. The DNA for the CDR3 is TGTGCCTCAAGTGGGGGAAGGAACTATGGCTACACCTTC. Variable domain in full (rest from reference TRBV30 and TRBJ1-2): SQTIHQWPATLVQPVGSPLSLECTVEGTSNPNLYWYRQAAGRGLQLLFYSVGIGQISSEVPQNLSASRPQDRQFILSSKKLLLSDSGFYLCASSGGRNYGYTFGSGTRLTVV.

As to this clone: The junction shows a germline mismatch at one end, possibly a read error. The CDR3 DNA is TGTACCAGCAGCCCCCGGGACAGAGCAGCAGATACGCAGTATTTT. Its protein product is CTSSPRDRAADTQYF. The rearrangement links TRBV5-4 to TRBJ2-3; the match to TRBD1 covers 7 bases. From germline, CDR1 is SGHNT and CDR2 YYREEE (reference sequence). The CDR3 sequence is 15 residues long.

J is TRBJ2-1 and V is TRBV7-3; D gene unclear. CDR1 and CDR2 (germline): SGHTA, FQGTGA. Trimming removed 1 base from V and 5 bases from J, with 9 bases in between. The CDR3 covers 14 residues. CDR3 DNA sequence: TGTGCCAGCAGCTTAATAGCCCCCCACAATGAGCAGTTCTTC. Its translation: CASSLIAPHNEQFF.

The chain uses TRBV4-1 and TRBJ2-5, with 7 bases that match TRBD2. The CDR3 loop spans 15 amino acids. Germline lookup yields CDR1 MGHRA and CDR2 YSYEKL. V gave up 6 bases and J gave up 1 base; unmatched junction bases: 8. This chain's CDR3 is CASSRFGGSQETQYF. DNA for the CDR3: TGCGCCAGCAGTCGTTTCGGGGGGTCCCAAGAGACCCAGTACTTC.

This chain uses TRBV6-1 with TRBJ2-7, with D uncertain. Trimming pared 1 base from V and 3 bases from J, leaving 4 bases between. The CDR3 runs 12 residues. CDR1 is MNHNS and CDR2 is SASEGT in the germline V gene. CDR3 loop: CASSEGYYEQYF. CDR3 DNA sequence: TGTGCCAGCAGTGAAGGTTACTACGAGCAGTACTTC.

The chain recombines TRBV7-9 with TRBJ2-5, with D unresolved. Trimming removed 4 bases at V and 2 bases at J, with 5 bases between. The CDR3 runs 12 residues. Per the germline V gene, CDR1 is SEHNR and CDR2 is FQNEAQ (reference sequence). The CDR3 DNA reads TGTGCCAGCAGCTCCCAACAAGAGACCCAGTACTTC. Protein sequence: CASSSQQETQYF.

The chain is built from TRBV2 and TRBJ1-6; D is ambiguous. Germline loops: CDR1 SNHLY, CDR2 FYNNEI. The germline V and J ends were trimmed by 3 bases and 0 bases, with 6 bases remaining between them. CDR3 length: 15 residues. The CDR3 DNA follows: TGTGCCAGCAGTGATCTAAGCTCCTATAATTCACCCCTCCACTTT. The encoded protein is CASSDLSSYNSPLHF. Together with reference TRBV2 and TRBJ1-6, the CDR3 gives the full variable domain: EPEVTQTPSHQVTQMGQEVILRCVPISNHLYFYWYRQILGQKVEFLVSFYNNEISEKSEIFDDQFSVERPDGSNFTLKIRSTKLEDSAMYFCASSDLSSYNSPLHFGNGTRLTVT.

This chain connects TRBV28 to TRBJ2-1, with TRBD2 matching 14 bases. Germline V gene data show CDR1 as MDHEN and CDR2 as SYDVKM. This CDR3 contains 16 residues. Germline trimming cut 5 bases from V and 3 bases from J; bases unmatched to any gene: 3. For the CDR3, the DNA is TGTGCCAGCAGTGGGACTAGCGGGGGTATCTACAATGAGCAGTTCTTC. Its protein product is CASSGTSGGIYNEQFF. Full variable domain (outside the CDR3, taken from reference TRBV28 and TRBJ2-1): DVKVTQSSRYLVKRTGEKVFLECVQDMDHENMFWYRQDPGLGLRLIYFSYDVKMKEKGDIPEGYSVSREKKERFSLILESASTNQTSMYLCASSGTSGGIYNEQFFGPGTRLTVL.

The chain's CDR3 is CASSLGTGVGYTF. In DNA, the CDR3 is TGTGCCAGCAGTTTAGGGACAGGGGTTGGCTACACCTTC. The chain recombines TRBV27 with TRBJ1-2, with 10 bases aligning to TRBD1. The CDR3 consists of 13 residues. Looked up from germline, CDR1 is MNHEY and CDR2 is SMNVEV (reference sequence). Trimming at V came to 2 bases and at J to 7 bases, leaving 1 base not matched to a gene.

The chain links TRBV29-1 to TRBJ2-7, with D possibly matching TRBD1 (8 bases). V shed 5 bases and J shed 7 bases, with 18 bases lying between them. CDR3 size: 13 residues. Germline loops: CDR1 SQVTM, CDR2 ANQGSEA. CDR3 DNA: TGCAGCGTTCAAGCGGACAGGGAGGGTGAGCAGTACTTC. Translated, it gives CSVQADREGEQYF.

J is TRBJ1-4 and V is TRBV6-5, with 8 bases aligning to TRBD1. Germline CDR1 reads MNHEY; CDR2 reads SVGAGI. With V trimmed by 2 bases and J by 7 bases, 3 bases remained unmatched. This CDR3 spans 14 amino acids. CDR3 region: CASSYGQGSEKLFF. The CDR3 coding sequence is TGTGCCAGCAGTTACGGACAGGGCAGTGAAAAACTGTTTTTT.

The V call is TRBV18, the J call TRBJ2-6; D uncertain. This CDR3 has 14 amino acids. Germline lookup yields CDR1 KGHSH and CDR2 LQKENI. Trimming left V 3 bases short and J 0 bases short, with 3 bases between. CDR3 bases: TGTGCCAGCTCACCGCGCTCTGGGGCCAACGTCCTGACTTTC. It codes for CASSPRSGANVLTF.

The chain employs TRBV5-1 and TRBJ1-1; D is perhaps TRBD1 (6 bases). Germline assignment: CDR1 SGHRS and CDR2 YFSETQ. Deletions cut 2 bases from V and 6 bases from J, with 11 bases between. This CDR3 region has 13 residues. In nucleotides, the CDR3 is TGCGCCAGCAGCTTCGGACAGACCGCTGAAGCTTTCTTT. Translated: CASSFGQTAEAFF.

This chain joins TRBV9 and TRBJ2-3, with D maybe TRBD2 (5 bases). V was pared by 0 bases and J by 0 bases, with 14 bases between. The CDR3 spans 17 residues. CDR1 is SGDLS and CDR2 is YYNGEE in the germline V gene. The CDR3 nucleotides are TGTGCCAGCAGCGTAGTTGGTGGACTCACTAGCACAGATACGCAGTATTTT. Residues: CASSVVGGLTSTDTQYF.